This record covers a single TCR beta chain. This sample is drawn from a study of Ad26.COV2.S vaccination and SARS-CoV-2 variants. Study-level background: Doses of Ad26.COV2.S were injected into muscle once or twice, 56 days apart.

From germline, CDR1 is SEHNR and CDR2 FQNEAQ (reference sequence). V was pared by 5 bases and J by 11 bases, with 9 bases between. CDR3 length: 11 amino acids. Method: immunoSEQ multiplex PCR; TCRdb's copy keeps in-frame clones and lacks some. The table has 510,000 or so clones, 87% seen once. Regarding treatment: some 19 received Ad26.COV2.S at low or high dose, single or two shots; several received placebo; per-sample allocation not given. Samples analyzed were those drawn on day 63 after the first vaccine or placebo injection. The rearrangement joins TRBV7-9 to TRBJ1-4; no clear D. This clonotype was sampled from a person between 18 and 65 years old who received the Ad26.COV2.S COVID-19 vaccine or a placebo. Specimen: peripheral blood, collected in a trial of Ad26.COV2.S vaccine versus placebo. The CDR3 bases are TGTGCCAGCAGCCACGACGGCAAACTGTTTTTT. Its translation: CASSHDGKLFF.